This TCR beta chain was documented in a study of CD8+ T cells in alopecia areata. In the study overall: Treated patients received severity scores based on the percentage of scalp area affected.

From germline, CDR1 is GTSNPN and CDR2 SVGIG (reference sequence). This CDR3 spans 13 amino acids. The V end lost 4 bases, the J end lost 4 bases, and 13 bases lay between the germline ends. RNA was isolated and reverse transcribed to cDNA, the sequencing template. The repertoire was sequenced with immunoSEQ multiplex PCR; TCRdb's copy has only in-frame clones and lacks some. The table includes about 90,000 clones, about 40% detected once. Noted treatment: oral pan-JAK inhibitor, 5-10 mg twice daily. The J gene is TRBJ1-1, the V gene TRBV30; D unresolved. This clonotype was obtained from a human donor with alopecia areata. Here the sequenced sample was CD8+ T cells sorted from blood, taken at week 24, from a patient treated with tofacitinib. The CDR3 nucleotides are TGTGCCTGGACCCTTCAACCGTTCACTGAAGCTTTCTTT. Its translation is CAWTLQPFTEAFF.